This T cell receptor (beta chain) was sequenced during a study of blood T cell repertoires in COVID-19. Study-level background: There were acute and convalescent COVID-19 samples, and they came from the United States, Italy and Spain. PBMCs, B-cell-depleted T cells, or T cells provided the cDNA or gDNA that made up the material.

This CDR3 is 16 amino acids long. Germline loops: CDR1 MNHNS, CDR2 SASEGT. The V gene end was trimmed by 4 bases and the J gene end by 2 bases; junction bases not matched to a gene: 7. Original processing notes: Amplification of reference gene primers was used by the study to estimate nucleated cell counts. Repertoires were generated with immunoSEQ multiplex PCR, while TCRdb's copy carries only in-frame clones and drops some. V and J calls and clone size are given by that table; D and trimming were obtained from the DNA. The sample lists 250,000 or so clones, around 87% seen once, with around 5.1% in the top ten. Seattle's cohort entered during active infection and was followed longitudinally.

The chain uses TRBV6-1 and TRBJ1-5; 8 bases match TRBD1. This receptor was identified in a woman aged 55-70 years with COVID-19, enrolled during active disease. The sequenced sample consisted of peripheral blood. As DNA, the CDR3 is TGTGCCAGCAGTGGGTCAGGGGGCATAGGCAATCAGCCCCAGCATTTT. Translated, it gives CASSGSGGIGNQPQHF.